The following is a T cell receptor (beta chain) sequence with its context. Its antigen remains unknown. This specimen belongs to a study of cytomegalovirus exposure and HLA in healthy donors. Study observations and caveats: The study listed approximately 160 cytomegalovirus-associated TCR beta chains.

PCR amplification relied on 60 Vbeta primers (plus 13 Jbeta primers). Profiling relied on immunoSEQ multiplex PCR, and the TCRdb table lists in-frame clones only, not all of them. This table has around 100,000 clones, over 60% appearing once. The V gene's germline CDR1 is LNHNV and CDR2 YYDKDF (reference sequence). The V end lost 3 bases, the J end lost 0 bases, and 9 bases lay between the germline ends. The CDR3 is 15 amino acids. The sequenced sample consisted of PBMCs. The sequence came from a woman in her twenties or thirties in good health and CMV-seronegative. The chain uses TRBV15 and TRBJ1-5; maybe TRBD1 (5 bases). Here the CDR3 DNA reads TGTGCCACCAGCAGGACAGCGATTAGCAATCAGCCCCAGCATTTT. Translated, it gives CATSRTAISNQPQHF.